Following are 7 T cell receptor beta chains from one sample sequenced in a study of T-cell memory formation after mild COVID-19. MiXCR was run by TCRdb on the 5' RACE reads, yielding one entry per CDR3 protein. The table lists 550,000 to 700,000 distinct CDR3 sequences, roughly 18% of them singletons, with more than 10% in the top ten. Sequenced: PBMCs or a T cell subset sorted from them (not recorded which). The source of these receptors is an adult woman who had mild COVID-19 (a few samples of this study predate the infection). Cell type and time point are not known.

V gene TRBV5-6 combines with J gene TRBJ2-7, with a tentative D call TRBD1 (6 bases). The CDR3 has 15 residues. V gave up 0 bases and J gave up 1 base, with 11 bases separating them. The V gene's germline CDR1 is SGHDT and CDR2 YYEEEE. The chain's CDR3 is CASSLGQVFSYEQYF. The CDR3 nucleotides read TGTGCCAGCAGCTTGGGACAGGTTTTTTCCTACGAGCAGTACTTC.

This clonotype appeared a few times. The chain joins TRBV15 to TRBJ1-1; TRBD1 matches at 8 bases. The CDR3 runs to 16 residues. Germline CDR1 reads LNHNV; CDR2 reads YYDKDF (reference sequence). J gave up 2 bases and V 4 bases, and 9 bases lay outside the gene matches. CDR3 amino acids: CATSTRDRLVNTEAFF. The CDR3 nucleotides are TGTGCCACCAGCACCCGGGACAGGCTTGTTAACACTGAAGCTTTCTTT.

This sequence joins TRBV14 and TRBJ1-1; D might be TRBD1 (5 bases). The V end lost 5 bases, the J end lost 5 bases, and 12 bases lay between the germline ends. The CDR3 contains 13 residues. The germline CDR1 and CDR2 sequences are SGHDN and FVKESK. The CDR3 DNA follows: TGTGCCAGCAGCAGGGCAGGGAGTACTGAAGCTTTCTTT. Translating it yields CASSRAGSTEAFF.

The J gene is TRBJ2-7, the V gene TRBV3-1; weak D call: TRBD1 (5 bases). Per germline, CDR1 LGHDT and CDR2 YNNKEL (reference sequence). The CDR3 is 17 amino acids. V lost 1 base and J 0 bases, leaving 16 bases between the germline ends. CDR3 residues: CASSQAPPTELSYEQYF. The CDR3 coding sequence is TGTGCCAGCAGCCAAGCTCCTCCGACAGAGCTCTCCTACGAGCAGTACTTC.

This clonotype was seen only a few times. The chain has TRBV11-3 and TRBJ2-1, with D perhaps matching TRBD2 (7 bases). The V gene's germline CDR1 is SGHNT and CDR2 YENEEA. The CDR3 spans 13 residues. Trimming removed 5 bases at V and 7 bases at J, with 12 bases between. CDR3 DNA: TGTGCCAGCAGCGATAGGGGGGGTAATGAGCAGTTCTTC. This translates into CASSDRGGNEQFF.

The V gene is TRBV10-2, the J gene TRBJ1-1; TRBD1 might be the D (5 bases). Trimming took off 5 bases at V and 10 bases at J, with 17 bases between the two ends. This CDR3 has 13 residues. Germline CDR1 is WSHSY and CDR2 is SAAADI. CDR3 DNA sequence: TGCGCCAGCAGTCTTGACAGTACCCTGGTAGCTTTCTTT. Translation gives CASSLDSTLVAFF.

This clonotype has a handful of counts. V is TRBV7-9 and J is TRBJ2-1; TRBD2 aligns across 12 bases. The V gene end was trimmed by 8 bases and the J gene end by 0 bases; junction bases not matched to a gene: 8. The CDR3 has 17 amino acids. Germline CDR1 and CDR2: SEHNR and FQNEAQ (reference sequence). The CDR3 here is CASFWTSGIFSYNEQFF. Written as DNA, the CDR3 is TGTGCCAGCTTCTGGACTAGCGGGATCTTCTCCTACAATGAGCAGTTCTTC.